This TCR beta chain was captured by sequencing in a study of tumor-infiltrating lymphocytes in primary liver carcinoma. CDR1 and CDR2 (germline): MGHRA, YSYEKL. This CDR3 has 15 residues. The trim removed 8 bases at V and 0 bases at J, leaving 9 bases unmatched. Germline DNA was extracted alongside blood RNA, which was obtained from unsorted whole blood. Chronic HBV infection, untreated so far, was present in the patients. Researchers generated TCR beta cDNA from around 510 ng of total RNA, relying on a constant-region primer. Libraries covering TCR beta were generated through three nested multiplex PCR rounds (using a slightly modified ARM-PCR). TRBV1-TRBV30 forward primers paired with a C-beta reverse primer were used in the first two PCR rounds, which ran approximately 10 cycles each. TCRdb re-called the multiplex PCR reads with MiXCR, one entry per CDR3 protein. Of more than 150,000 distinct CDR3 sequences in the sample, about 60% were seen once.

Material for sequencing was peripheral blood. This chain joins TRBV4-1 and TRBJ2-7; TRBD1 matches at 8 bases. The receptor was isolated from a middle-aged man with primary liver carcinoma and hepatitis B virus infection. CDR3 nucleotides: TGCGCCAGCGGCCCTCGACAGGGGTTCTCCTACGAGCAGTACTTC. It codes for CASGPRQGFSYEQYF.